The rows below give T cell receptor beta chains drawn from one sample of a study of memory CD4+ T cells and cytomegalovirus serostatus. Clones were sequenced by immunoSEQ multiplex PCR, and TCRdb holds only the in-frame ones, with some missing. The sample holds around 99,000 clones, 75% to 90% seen once. The sequenced material came from memory CD4+ T cells from blood. The receptors were gathered from an adult in good health and CMV-seropositive. Both conserved end residues are trimmed from each CDR3. D genes are given only for firm matches.

j_call	d_call	cdr3_length	v_call	cdr3_aa
TRBJ2-3	-	10	TRBV4-2	ASRGTGDTQY
TRBJ1-4	-	15	TRBV7-8	ASSSHRRGAGDEKLF
TRBJ1-2	-	10	TRBV5-1	ASSHDVGGYT
TRBJ1-2	TRBD1	15	TRBV7-9	ASSSNTGGGGWYGYT
TRBJ2-2	-	13	TRBV28	ASSNSLVRTGELF
TRBJ2-7	TRBD2	15	TRBV5-1	ASSVGAGGAFSYEQY
TRBJ1-1	-	11	TRBV7-3	ASKGLRNTEAF
TRBJ2-3	-	13	TRBV5-1	ASSFTQAQDDTQY
TRBJ2-1	-	12	TRBV5-1	ASSPRLSYNEQF
TRBJ2-6	-	13	TRBV6-6	ASSLEGRGANVLT
TRBJ2-1	-	11	TRBV7-3	ASSAESRAEQF
TRBJ2-1	TRBD2	14	TRBV28	ASRSLAGGPIYEQF
TRBJ1-5	-	13	TRBV7-3	ASRIKAREGQPQH
TRBJ2-7	-	13	TRBV5-1	ASSTTASSSYEQY
TRBJ2-5	-	13	TRBV5-1	ASSLDGQFQETQY
TRBJ2-7	-	12	TRBV6-1	ASSGGGGSYEQY
TRBJ1-2	TRBD1	12	TRBV28	ASRTGTGNNGYT
TRBJ2-5	-	11	TRBV18	ASSPGGKETQY
TRBJ2-3	-	14	TRBV5-1	ASSPQGGGVTDTQY
TRBJ2-5	-	13	TRBV5-1	ASSLGGTPQETQY
TRBJ2-2	-	15	TRBV10-3	AISESSGITYTGELF
TRBJ1-4	TRBD1	11	TRBV30	AWSLQGGEKLF
TRBJ2-1	TRBD1	13	TRBV28	ASSVQTTGDHEQF
TRBJ1-3	-	13	TRBV10-2	ASSDRGNSGNTIY
TRBJ2-1	-	13	TRBV6-1	ASSERRIQNNEQF
TRBJ2-3	TRBD2	13	TRBV11-2	ASRGLAASTDTQY
TRBJ2-2	TRBD1	14	TRBV19	ASSTPGQGNTGELF
TRBJ1-2	-	9	TRBV2	ASGLVGTGT
TRBJ1-1	-	12	TRBV10-3	AISEHTMGTEAF
TRBJ1-1	-	10	TRBV28	ASRDLNTEAF
TRBJ2-7	TRBD2	13	TRBV19	ASSKRDYSGYEQY
TRBJ2-2	TRBD1	17	TRBV10-3	AITGQGAFAGGPTGELF
TRBJ1-1	TRBD1	13	TRBV6-1	ASRGTGGFYTEAF
TRBJ1-4	-	13	TRBV7-8	ASSLDTAWGEKLF
TRBJ2-1	-	14	TRBV5-5	ASSLARATRTNEQF
TRBJ2-7	TRBD2	15	TRBV19	ASSILAGAPWPEQQY
TRBJ2-2	TRBD2	14	TRBV28	ASRTGTSGGTGELF
TRBJ2-2	-	11	TRBV5-4	ASTRGSTGELF
TRBJ1-5	-	12	TRBV7-6	ASSPSNSNQPQH
TRBJ2-5	TRBD1	11	TRBV11-2	ASSWGQQETQY
TRBJ2-3	-	13	TRBV18	ASSRSTGSTDTQY
TRBJ1-4	-	11	TRBV7-8	ASSLEANEKLF
TRBJ2-7	-	9	TRBV6-5	ASSQGHEQY
TRBJ2-1	-	10	TRBV11-2	ASSPQRGLQF
TRBJ2-4	TRBD1	14	TRBV4-1	ASSQGQGVTKNIQY
TRBJ2-5	-	10	TRBV2	ASKPQGETQY
TRBJ2-3	-	12	TRBV6-1	ASNRPQVTDTQY
TRBJ1-5	TRBD1	13	TRBV7-3	ASSPGGGAGQPQH